This T cell receptor beta chain comes out of a study of T-cell reconstitution after alpha-beta-depleted transplantation in children. This clonotype came up many times. Unique molecular identifiers tagged the TCRbeta library. One entry per CDR3 protein results from TCRdb running MiXCR on the PCR reads. The sample consists of roughly 220,000 distinct CDR3 sequences, 12% of them appearing once. The CDR3 has 15 amino acids. Germline V gene sequence: CDR1 SGHTA, CDR2 FQGNSA. V was trimmed by 4 bases and J by 3 bases, leaving 15 bases between them. This sequence was found in a human donor who donated a stem cell graft to a child with acute lymphoblastic leukemia. Specimen: PBMCs from the stem cell graft donor, collected from the stem cell graft. The gene calls are TRBV7-2 and TRBJ1-1, with D perhaps matching TRBD1 (5 bases). Here the CDR3 DNA reads TGTGCCAGCAGCTGGCGGGCAGGGAGGGACACTGAAGCTTTCTTT. This codes for CASSWRAGRDTEAFF.